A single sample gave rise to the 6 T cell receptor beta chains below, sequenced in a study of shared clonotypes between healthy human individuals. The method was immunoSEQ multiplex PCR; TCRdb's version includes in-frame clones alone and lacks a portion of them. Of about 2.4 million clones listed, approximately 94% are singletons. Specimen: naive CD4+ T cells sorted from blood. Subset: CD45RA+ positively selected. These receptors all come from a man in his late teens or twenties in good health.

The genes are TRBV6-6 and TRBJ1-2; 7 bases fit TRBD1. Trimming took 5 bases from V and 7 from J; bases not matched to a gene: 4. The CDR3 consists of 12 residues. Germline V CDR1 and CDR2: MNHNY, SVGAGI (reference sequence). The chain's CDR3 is CASSQRGLGYTF. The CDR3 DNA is TGTGCCAGCAGTCAAAGGGGGCTTGGCTACACCTTC.

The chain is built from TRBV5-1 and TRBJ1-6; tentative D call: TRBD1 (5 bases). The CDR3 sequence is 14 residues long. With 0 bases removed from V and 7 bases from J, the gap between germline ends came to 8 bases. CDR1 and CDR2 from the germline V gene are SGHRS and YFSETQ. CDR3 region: CASSLGAGNSPLHF. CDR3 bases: TGCGCCAGCAGCTTGGGGGCAGGGAATTCACCCCTCCACTTT.

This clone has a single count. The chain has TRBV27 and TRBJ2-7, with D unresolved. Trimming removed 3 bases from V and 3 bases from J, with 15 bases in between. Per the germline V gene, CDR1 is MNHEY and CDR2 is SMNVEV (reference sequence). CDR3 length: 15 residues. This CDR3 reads CASSFGPGLDYEQYF. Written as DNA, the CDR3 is TGTGCCAGCAGTTTTGGTCCAGGATTGGACTACGAGCAGTACTTC.

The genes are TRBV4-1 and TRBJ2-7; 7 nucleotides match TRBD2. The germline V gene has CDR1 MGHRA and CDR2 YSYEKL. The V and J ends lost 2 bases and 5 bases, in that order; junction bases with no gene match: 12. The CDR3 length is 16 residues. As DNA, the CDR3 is TGCGCCAGCAGCCAAAAGGAGGGAGGGGCAGAGGACGAGCAGTACTTC. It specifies CASSQKEGGAEDEQYF.

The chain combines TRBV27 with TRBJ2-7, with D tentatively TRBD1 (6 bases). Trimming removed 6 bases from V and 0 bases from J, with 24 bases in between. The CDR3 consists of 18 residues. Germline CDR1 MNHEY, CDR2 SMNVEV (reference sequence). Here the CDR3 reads CASSPPGPTGKSSYEQYF. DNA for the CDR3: TGTGCCAGCAGCCCCCCGGGCCCGACAGGAAAGAGCTCCTACGAGCAGTACTTC.

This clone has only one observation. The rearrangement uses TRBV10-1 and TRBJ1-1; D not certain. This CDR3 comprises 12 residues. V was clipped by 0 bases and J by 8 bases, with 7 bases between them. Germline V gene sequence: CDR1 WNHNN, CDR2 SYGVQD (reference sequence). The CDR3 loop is CASSESGREAFF. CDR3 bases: TGCGCCAGCAGTGAGTCAGGAAGGGAAGCTTTCTTT.